The 21 T cell receptor beta chains presented below share a single source sample, sequenced in a study of CD8+CD57+ T cells in acquired aplastic anemia (dated by TCRdb to 2017 to 2018). Flow cytometry had shown CD8+CD57+ cell expansion in the patients selected for sequencing. Sequencing was carried out with an Illumina HiSeq 2000. Profiling of TCR beta VDJ combinations and CDR3 sequences used genomic DNA as the template. Clones were called with MiXCR by TCRdb after fastp trimmed the public reads at Q25, and only in-frame beta chains were retained. Every distinct CDR3 protein forms one entry, paired with its most common genes and DNA. The sample profile shows about 270,000 distinct CDR3 sequences; approximately 79% of them were found once. The ten largest clones capture approximately 40% of the sample. Sample: sorted CD4+, CD8+, or CD8+CD57+ T cells (not recorded which) from PBMCs. Receptors originate from a human donor with aplastic anemia.

Remarks on this clonotype: A junction end diverges from the germline sequence, so it may reflect a read error. The rearrangement uses TRBV7-2 and TRBJ1-1; 8 nucleotides match TRBD1. Germline lookup yields CDR1 SGHTA and CDR2 FQGNSA. This CDR3 has 13 amino acids. CDR3 sequence: CASSLTGDTDYFF. The CDR3 DNA reads as TGCGCCAGCAGCCTGACAGGGGACACCGACTATTTCTTT.

This clonotype was counted ten times or more. An end of the junction differs from the germline gene, which may be a read error. This sequence joins TRBV7-3 and TRBJ2-3; possibly TRBD1 for D (6 bases). Germline V gene lookup returns CDR1 SGHTA and CDR2 FQGTGA. The length of the CDR3 is 13 residues. The CDR3 is CASSRQANAVEHF. In nucleotides, the CDR3 is TGTGCCAGCTCAAGACAGGCCAACGCCGTTGAACACTTT. Full variable domain (rest looked up from reference TRBV7-3 and TRBJ2-3): GAGVSQTPSNKVTEKGKYVELRCDPISGHTALYWYRQSLGQGPEFLIYFQGTGAADDSGLPNDRFFAVRPEGSVSTLKIQRTERGDSAVYLCASSRQANAVEHFGPGTRLTVL.

The rearrangement joins TRBV7-3 to TRBJ1-6, with a tentative D call TRBD1 (5 bases). The CDR3 consists of 16 residues. Trimming pared 5 bases from V and 13 bases from J, leaving 24 bases between. Germline CDR1 is SGHTA and CDR2 is FQGTGA. CDR3 sequence: CASSADSPSYNTPLHF. CDR3 DNA: TGTGCCAGCAGCGCCGACAGCCCCTCCTACAACACTCCCCTCCACTTT.

This clonotype appeared a few times. Given the absence of the conserved phenylalanine or tryptophan at the CDR3 end, a read error is likely. It is unclear where the CDR3 begins or ends on the DNA, so no DNA is shown, and the CDR3 is as TCRdb lists it. The chain links TRBV4-3 to TRBJ2-7. A total of 8 residues make up the CDR3, ends included. Germline V gene sequence: CDR1 LGHNA, CDR2 YSLEER. CDR3 protein: CASSQDQG.

In the case of this clonotype: A read error is likely, as this CDR3 ends without the conserved phenylalanine or tryptophan. J is TRBJ2-1 and V is TRBV28; 8 nucleotides agree with TRBD2. V gave up 6 bases and J gave up 10 bases; unmatched junction bases: 8. Germline V gives CDR1 MDHEN, CDR2 SYDVKM. The CDR3 consists of 13 residues. The CDR3 DNA reads as TGTGCCAGCAGCGTCGGGGGGGGCTACGAGCAGTTCGTC. Amino acid sequence: CASSVGGGYEQFV.

A word on this clonotype: An end of the junction does not agree with germline; a read error may underlie this. This chain links TRBV9 with TRBJ2-3, with D perhaps given as TRBD1 or TRBD2 (5 bases each). This CDR3 has 13 amino acids. CDR1 and CDR2 (germline): SGDLS, YYNGEE. The CDR3, as DNA: TGTGCCAGCAGCGACGGGGCCGCCCGTAATCAGCCCTTT. This sequence encodes CASSDGAARNQPF.

The rearrangement links TRBV15 to TRBJ1-1; D might be TRBD1 (5 bases). This CDR3 region has 13 residues. CDR1 is LNHNV and CDR2 is YYDKDF in the germline V gene (reference sequence). With 1 base removed from V and 3 bases from J, the gap between germline ends came to 6 bases. The CDR3 DNA reads TGTGCCACCAGCAGAGGGGGGGACACTGAAGCTTTCTTT. It translates to CATSRGGDTEAFF.

The table lists this clonotype with a count of one. The chain recombines TRBV7-8 with TRBJ2-1; 7 positions agree with TRBD2. This CDR3 spans 16 amino acids. The V and J ends lost 3 bases and 8 bases, in that order; junction bases with no gene match: 13. The germline CDR1 and CDR2 sequences are SGHVS and FQNEAQ. The CDR3 DNA is TGTGCCAGCAGCTTTCAAGGAAGCGGGGATAGGGATGAGCAGTTCTTC. It specifies CASSFQGSGDRDEQFF.

The table lists this clonotype with a count of one. The J gene is TRBJ2-3, the V gene TRBV7-8; TRBD2 aligns across 7 bases. Germline loops: CDR1 SGHVS, CDR2 FQNEAQ. J was trimmed by 15 bases and V by 1 base; bases with no gene match: 16. CDR3 length equals 15 residues. CDR3 bases: TGTGCCAGCAGCTTAGGGGGAGGGGCCGATAAGCAGCATTATTTT. Residues: CASSLGGGADKQHYF.

The chain carries TRBV2 and TRBJ2-5; TRBD2 matches 13 bases. TRBJ2-7 explains the end of the DNA better; the J call may be wrong. Germline V lookup: CDR1 SNHLY, CDR2 FYNNEI. The length of the CDR3 is 15 residues. Here the CDR3 reads CASSSTSGRADEQYF. As DNA, the CDR3 is TGTGCCAGCAGTTCCACTAGCGGGAGGGCAGACGAGCAGTACTTC.

This clonotype appeared a single time. A read error is likely, as this CDR3 ends without the conserved phenylalanine or tryptophan. It is unclear where the CDR3 begins or ends on the DNA, so no DNA is shown, and the CDR3 is as TCRdb lists it. CDR3 sequence: CASSLQGGQHKHYV. J is TRBJ2-3 and V is TRBV2; TRBD1, the table's D call, lacks a check against the DNA. 14 amino acids form the CDR3, both terminal residues included. Germline V gives CDR1 SNHLY, CDR2 FYNNEI.

A word on this clonotype: One end of the junction varies from germline; a read error may be responsible. Here the CDR3 reads CASSLAPTDTPHFF. CDR3 bases: TGTGCCAGCAGCTTAGCCCCCACAGATACGCCCCATTTTTTC. The chain carries TRBV7-6 and TRBJ2-5; no reliable D call. The CDR3 runs to 14 residues. Germline CDR1 SGHVS, CDR2 FNYEAQ.

This chain joins TRBV7-8 and TRBJ2-7; 8 bases match TRBD2. Germline V gene data show CDR1 as SGHVS and CDR2 as FQNEAQ. The CDR3 is made up of 17 amino acids. The J segment lost 0 bases and the V segment lost 0 bases, leaving 7 bases of the junction unmatched. For the CDR3, the DNA is TGTGCCAGCAGCTTAGCGGGAGCGGGGGTAATCTCCTACGAGCAGTACTTC. Its translation is CASSLAGAGVISYEQYF.

This clonotype came up once. This chain connects TRBV5-1 to TRBJ2-1, with 7 bases matching TRBD2. Germline CDR1 is SGHRS and CDR2 is YFSETQ. This CDR3 has 16 residues. V was pared by 4 bases and J by 7 bases, with 14 bases of the junction left unmatched. The CDR3 sequence is CASSQEGLKGKNEQFF. As DNA, the CDR3 is TGCGCCAGCAGCCAAGAGGGACTAAAAGGAAAAAATGAGCAGTTCTTC.

V is TRBV25-1 and J is TRBJ1-1; 10 bases agree with TRBD1. Per germline, CDR1 MGHDK and CDR2 SYGVNS. The V segment lost 4 bases and the J segment 4 bases; nucleotides outside the gene matches: 9. This CDR3 comprises 16 residues. CDR3 protein: CASSVPTGGIGTEAFF. For the CDR3, the DNA is TGTGCCAGCAGTGTACCGACAGGGGGCATCGGCACTGAAGCTTTCTTT.

The rearrangement uses TRBV2 and TRBJ1-2; D is undetermined. CDR1 is SNHLY and CDR2 is FYNNEI in the germline V gene. Trimming left V 6 bases short and J 11 bases short, with 19 bases between. CDR3 length equals 13 residues. CDR3 DNA: TGTGCCAGCAGCCAAGGCGTTGCAGGTGCGTACACCTTC. It translates to CASSQGVAGAYTF.

Points on this clonotype: The junction departs from germline at one end; a sequencing error may be responsible. The rearrangement joins TRBV9 to TRBJ2-2; D gene ambiguous. Germline V gene lookup returns CDR1 SGDLS and CDR2 YYNGEE. The CDR3 length is 12 residues. CDR3 coding DNA: TGTGCCAGCAGCCAAGTCGTCCCGATACTGGCTTTT. Protein: CASSQVVPILAF.

A word on this clonotype: This is likely a read error, given that the CDR3 carries no conserved phenylalanine or tryptophan at its end. The limits of the CDR3 on the DNA are not certain, so only TCRdb's listed CDR3 is given. The V gene is TRBV13, the J gene TRBJ2-3; TRBD1 is the table's D call and was not checked against the DNA. The CDR3 is 13 amino acids long, termini counted. Germline lookup yields CDR1 PRHDT and CDR2 FYEKMQ (reference sequence). CDR3 sequence: CASSSRDRGSHYV.

Comments on this clonotype: The junction shows a germline mismatch at one end, possibly a read error. V usage is TRBV2 and J usage is TRBJ1-5; D not resolved. CDR1 is SNHLY and CDR2 is FYNNEI in the germline V gene. The CDR3 is made up of 14 amino acids. DNA for the CDR3: TGTGCCAGCAGCTCGACCGGTAGCAATCAGCACCAGCATTTT. The encoded protein is CASSSTGSNQHQHF.

The chain links TRBV19 to TRBJ2-7; 10 bases align to TRBD2. Per the germline V gene, CDR1 is LNHDA and CDR2 is SQIVND (reference sequence). This CDR3 contains 16 residues. The CDR3, as DNA: TGTGCCAGCAGTATAGCGGGAGGAGCCTACCTGGCCCAGCTGTACGTC. Residues: CASSIAGGAYLAQLYV.

Worth noting for this clonotype: Because it lacks the conserved phenylalanine or tryptophan at the end, this CDR3 is likely a read error. The DNA is left out, because the CDR3 cannot be placed on it with certainty; the CDR3 is given as TCRdb lists it. The chain joins TRBV9 to TRBJ2-5; TRBD1, the table's D call, lacks a check against the DNA. The length of the CDR3 is 13 amino acids, counting both ends. The germline gives CDR1 SGDLS, CDR2 YYNGEE. The CDR3 reads CASSKEDYPLVNI.